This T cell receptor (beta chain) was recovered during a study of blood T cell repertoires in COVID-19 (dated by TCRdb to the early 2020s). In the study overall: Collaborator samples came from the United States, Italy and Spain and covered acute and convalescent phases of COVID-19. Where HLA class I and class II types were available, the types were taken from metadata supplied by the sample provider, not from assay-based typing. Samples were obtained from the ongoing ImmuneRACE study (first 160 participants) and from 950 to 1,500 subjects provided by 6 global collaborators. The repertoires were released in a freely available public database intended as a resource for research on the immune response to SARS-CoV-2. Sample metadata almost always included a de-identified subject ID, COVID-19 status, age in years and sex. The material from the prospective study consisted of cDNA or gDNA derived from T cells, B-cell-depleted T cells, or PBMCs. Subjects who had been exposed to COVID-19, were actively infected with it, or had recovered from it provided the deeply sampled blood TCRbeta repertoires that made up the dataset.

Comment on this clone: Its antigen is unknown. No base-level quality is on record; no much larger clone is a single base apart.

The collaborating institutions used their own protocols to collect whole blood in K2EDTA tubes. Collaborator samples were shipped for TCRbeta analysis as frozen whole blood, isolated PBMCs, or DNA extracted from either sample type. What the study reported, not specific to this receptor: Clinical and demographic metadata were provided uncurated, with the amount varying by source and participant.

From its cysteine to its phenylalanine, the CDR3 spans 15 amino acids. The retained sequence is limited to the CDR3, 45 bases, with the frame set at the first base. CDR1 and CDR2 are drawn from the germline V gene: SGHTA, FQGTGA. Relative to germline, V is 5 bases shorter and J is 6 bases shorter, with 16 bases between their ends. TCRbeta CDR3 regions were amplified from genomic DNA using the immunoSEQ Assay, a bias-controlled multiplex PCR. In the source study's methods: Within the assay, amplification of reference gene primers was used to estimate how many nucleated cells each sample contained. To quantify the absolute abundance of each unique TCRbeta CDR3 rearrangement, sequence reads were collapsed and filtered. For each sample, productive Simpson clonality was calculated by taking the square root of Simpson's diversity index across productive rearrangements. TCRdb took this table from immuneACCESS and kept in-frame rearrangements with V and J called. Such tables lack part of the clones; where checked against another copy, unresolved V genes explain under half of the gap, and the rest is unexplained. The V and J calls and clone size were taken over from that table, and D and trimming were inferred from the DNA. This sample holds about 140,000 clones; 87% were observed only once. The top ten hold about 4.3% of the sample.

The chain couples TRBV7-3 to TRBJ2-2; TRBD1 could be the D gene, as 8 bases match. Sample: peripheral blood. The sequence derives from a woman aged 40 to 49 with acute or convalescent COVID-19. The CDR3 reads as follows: CASSQDRAGAGELFF. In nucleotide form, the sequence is TGTGCCAGCAGCCAGGACAGGGCGGGGGCCGGGGAGCTGTTTTTT.